This note documents a single TCR beta chain sequence. What it binds is not known. The sample belongs to a study of T-cell memory formation after mild COVID-19. Study as a whole: TCR clusters were mostly confined to one donor each.

Study-wide results and caveats: A subset of responding clones appeared in pre-infection memory, suggesting cross-reactive memory joined. The SARS-CoV-2 specificity of second-wave clones reaching peak at day 37 remained unverified.

TCRdb reprocessed the 5' RACE reads with MiXCR, giving one entry per CDR3 protein. The repertoire consists of 290,000 or so distinct CDR3 sequences, with approximately 19% occurring once and the leading ten covering under 25%. The receptor's source is a man aged 18-30 years who had mild COVID-19 (a few samples of this study predate the infection). Cell type and time point are not known. The sequencing input was PBMCs or a T cell subset sorted from them (not recorded which).

The CDR3 sequence is CASSLTTGNYGYTF. In DNA form, the CDR3 reads TGTGCCAGCAGCTTAACTACAGGGAACTATGGCTACACCTTC. This chain joins TRBV7-2 and TRBJ1-2; D is perhaps TRBD1 (6 bases). Trimming pared 2 bases from V and 2 bases from J, leaving 9 bases between. There are 14 residues in the CDR3. CDR1 and CDR2 (germline): SGHTA, FQGNSA.